These 23 T cell receptor beta chains came from one sample sequenced in a study of blood T cell repertoires in COVID-19. Method: immunoSEQ multiplex PCR; TCRdb's copy keeps in-frame clones and lacks some. The table records 200,000 to 250,000 clones, about four fifths of them present only once. The sample comprised PBMCs or T cells enriched from blood (not recorded which). Receptors originate from a woman aged 50 to 60 who had been exposed to COVID-19.

The rearrangement joins TRBV7-2 to TRBJ1-1, with D possibly being TRBD1 (6 bases). Trimming stripped 4 bases from V and 3 bases from J, with 12 bases between. Looked up from germline, CDR1 is SGHTA and CDR2 is FQGNSA. The CDR3 extends over 14 amino acids. The CDR3 DNA is TGTGCCAGCAGCTCGACAGGTAGGCACACTGAAGCTTTCTTT. This encodes CASSSTGRHTEAFF.

This chain connects TRBV5-1 to TRBJ1-1, with D perhaps TRBD1 (5 bases). The CDR3 runs to 13 residues. Trimming pared 4 bases from V and 11 bases from J, leaving 18 bases between. Germline values: CDR1 SGHRS, CDR2 YFSETQ. CDR3 in amino acids: CASSVGWGDEAFF. The CDR3 coding sequence is TGCGCCAGCAGCGTCGGGTGGGGCGACGAGGCTTTCTTT.

J is TRBJ2-5 and V is TRBV6-5; D gene unclear. The CDR3 covers 13 residues. The V gene lost 7 bases and the J gene lost 9 bases, with 18 bases spanning the gap. Germline CDR1 and CDR2: MNHEY and SVGAGI. CDR3 nucleotides: TGTGCCAGCACTCTCTCCCACATTCCCTCCCAGTACTTC. As protein: CASTLSHIPSQYF.

This sequence joins TRBV24-1 and TRBJ2-5; 12 nucleotides agree with TRBD1. Per germline, CDR1 KGHDR and CDR2 SFDVKD. The CDR3 extends over 18 amino acids. V trimming: 4 bases; J trimming: 5 bases; junction bases outside the gene matches: 13. DNA of the CDR3: TGTGCCACCAGTGACCCACCGGGACAGGGGGCTTTCGAGGAGACCCAGTACTTC. Protein: CATSDPPGQGAFEETQYF.

J is TRBJ1-2 and V is TRBV7-9; TRBD1 is a possible D gene (6 bases). The germline gives CDR1 SEHNR, CDR2 FQNEAQ (reference sequence). The CDR3 is 13 amino acids. V shed 7 bases and J shed 4 bases, with 13 bases lying between them. CDR3 coding DNA: TGTGCCAGCACCTCGACAGGACTCTATGGCTACACCTTC. Its translation: CASTSTGLYGYTF. Filled out from reference TRBV7-9 and TRBJ1-2, the complete variable domain reads DTGVSQNPRHKITKRGQNVTFRCDPISEHNRLYWYRQTLGQGPEFLTYFQNEAQLEKSRLLSDRFSAERPKGSFSTLEIQRTEQGDSAMYLCASTSTGLYGYTFGSGTRLTVV.

V and J are TRBV6-6 and TRBJ1-6; 12 positions agree with TRBD1. Germline trimming cut 5 bases from V and 7 bases from J; bases unmatched to any gene: 15. Germline CDR1 and CDR2: MNHNY and SVGAGI (reference sequence). CDR3 length: 19 amino acids. This CDR3 reads CASSPRDRGRGEGNSPLHF. The CDR3 DNA reads as TGTGCCAGCAGTCCCCGGGACAGGGGGCGCGGGGAGGGAAATTCACCCCTCCACTTT.

The V gene is TRBV7-8, the J gene TRBJ1-3, with a possible D match to TRBD1 (6 bases). From germline, CDR1 is SGHVS and CDR2 FQNEAQ. Trimming shortened V by 5 bases and J by 2 bases, and 22 bases separated the two germline ends. This CDR3 is built from 18 residues. The CDR3 is CASSRGQGMGFAGNTIYF. CDR3 nucleotide sequence: TGTGCCAGCAGCCGAGGGCAGGGGATGGGGTTCGCTGGAAACACCATATATTTT.

This chain uses TRBV12-5 with TRBJ2-2, with TRBD2 matching over 13 bases. The trim removed 1 base at V and 1 base at J, leaving 9 bases unmatched. Germline V gene sequence: CDR1 LGHNT, CDR2 FRNRAP. CDR3 length: 20 residues. The CDR3 loop is CASGLATWTSGGLNTGELFF. The CDR3 DNA reads TGTGCTAGTGGTTTGGCAACCTGGACTAGCGGGGGCTTGAACACCGGGGAGCTGTTTTTT. The full variable domain, its missing parts supplied by reference TRBV12-5 and TRBJ2-2, is DARVTQTPRHKVTEMGQEVTMRCQPILGHNTVFWYRQTMMQGLELLAYFRNRAPLDDSGMPKDRFSAEMPDATLATLKIQPSEPRDSAVYFCASGLATWTSGGLNTGELFFGEGSRLTVL.

This chain connects TRBV10-3 to TRBJ2-2; TRBD2 is a possible D gene (6 bases). CDR1 ENHRY and CDR2 SYGVKD come from the germline V gene. This CDR3 is built from 16 residues. V was pared by 8 bases and J by 5 bases, with 21 bases between. The CDR3, as DNA: TGTGCCATCGGTAGTTATCCGACTAGTACAACCGGGGAGCTGTTTTTT. Its translation: CAIGSYPTSTTGELFF.

The rearrangement uses TRBV30 and TRBJ2-2; 14 positions agree with TRBD2. Germline CDR1 and CDR2: GTSNPN and SVGIG (reference sequence). The CDR3 runs 18 residues. V lost 3 bases, J lost 1 base, and 7 bases stayed unmatched. CDR3 coding DNA: TGTGCCTGGAGCGGATGGACTAGCGGGGGGCTGAACACCGGGGAGCTGTTTTTT. Protein product: CAWSGWTSGGLNTGELFF.

The gene calls are TRBV27 and TRBJ2-2; 7 positions match TRBD1. The CDR3 sequence is 13 residues long. V trimming: 6 bases; J trimming: 6 bases; junction bases outside the gene matches: 4. Germline CDR1 reads MNHEY; CDR2 reads SMNVEV (reference sequence). CDR3 coding DNA: TGTGCCAGCAGAGACAGGGTGGCCGGGGAGCTGTTTTTT. Translation gives CASRDRVAGELFF.

The V and J genes are TRBV13 and TRBJ1-1, with 12 bases fitting TRBD1. CDR1 and CDR2 (germline): PRHDT, FYEKMQ (reference sequence). This CDR3 has 16 residues. V trimming: 4 bases; J trimming: 5 bases; junction bases outside the gene matches: 8. DNA of the CDR3: TGTGCCAGCAGCTCCCGGGACAGGGGGCGCCGTACTGAAGCTTTCTTT. This encodes CASSSRDRGRRTEAFF.

In the case of this clone: Other DNA sequences within the sample encode an identical CDR3. The CDR3 bases are TGTGCCAGCAGCTCGGTCTACGAGCAGTACTTC. Amino acids: CASSSVYEQYF. This chain links TRBV3-1 (or the pseudogene TRBV3-2) with TRBJ2-7, with D hard to call. The length of the CDR3 is 11 residues. V lost 5 bases, J lost 3 bases, and 5 bases lay in between. Looked up from germline, CDR1 is LGHDT and CDR2 is YNNKEL (reference sequence).

The chain recombines TRBV5-8 with TRBJ1-6; TRBD1 matches at 7 bases. This CDR3 is 15 amino acids long. CDR1 and CDR2 from the germline V gene are SGHTS and YDEGEE. V trimming: 2 bases; J trimming: 6 bases; junction bases outside the gene matches: 5. CDR3: CASSLRDRPNSPLHF. CDR3 nucleotides: TGTGCCAGCAGCTTAAGGGACAGACCTAATTCACCCCTCCACTTT.

This chain connects TRBV7-2 to TRBJ2-1; no reliable D call. This CDR3 comprises 14 residues. Germline loops: CDR1 SGHTA, CDR2 FQGNSA. V was clipped by 5 bases and J by 9 bases, with 17 bases between them. In nucleotides, the CDR3 is TGTGCCAGCAGCCCGGAGAGGTGGCGGAGTGAGCAGTTCTTC. Translation: CASSPERWRSEQFF.

The rearrangement uses TRBV5-1 and TRBJ1-5; 9 positions agree with TRBD1. Per the germline V gene, CDR1 is SGHRS and CDR2 is YFSETQ. This CDR3 region has 15 residues. The J segment lost 8 bases and the V segment lost 4 bases, leaving 10 bases of the junction unmatched. In DNA form, the CDR3 reads TGCGCCAGCAGCATGACAGGGGGAGTGATGGAGCCCCAGCATTTT. Its translation: CASSMTGGVMEPQHF.

This clone was detected only once. The V gene is TRBV3-1 (or the pseudogene TRBV3-2), the J gene TRBJ1-1; D perhaps matches TRBD1 (5 bases). Trimming stripped 2 bases from V and 5 bases from J, with 15 bases between. CDR1 is LGHDT and CDR2 is YNNKEL in the germline V gene (reference sequence). The CDR3 is 15 residues long. CDR3 DNA sequence: TGTGCCAGCAGCCAACCAGCGCGGGGGGGGACTGAAGCTTTCTTT. Its translation is CASSQPARGGTEAFF.

The chain joins TRBV21-1 to TRBJ1-1; TRBD1 is the table's D call, not checked against the DNA. TRBV21-1 is labeled a pseudogene. The CDR3 runs 17 residues. In DNA form, the CDR3 reads TGTGCCAGCAGCGACCCGACAGGGGGGTCAATTAACACTGAAGCTTTCTTT. Protein sequence: CASSDPTGGSINTEAFF.

J is TRBJ1-1 and V is TRBV19, with a possible D match to TRBD1 (5 bases). Trimming removed 4 bases from V and 1 base from J, with 13 bases in between. CDR3 length: 15 residues. Germline V gene sequence: CDR1 LNHDA, CDR2 SQIVND (reference sequence). The CDR3 here is CASSTFRGENTEAFF. CDR3 sequence (DNA): TGTGCCAGTAGTACTTTTCGGGGGGAGAACACTGAAGCTTTCTTT.

This chain links TRBV5-1 with TRBJ2-3; D remains ambiguous. Between the trimmed V and J ends, which lost 4 bases and 4 bases, there was a span of 10 bases. Germline CDR1 and CDR2: SGHRS and YFSETQ. This CDR3 is built from 13 residues. The CDR3 reads CASSLGWPDTQYF. CDR3 DNA sequence: TGCGCCAGCAGCCTAGGATGGCCAGATACGCAGTATTTT.

This clone was seen ten or more times. This chain joins TRBV2 and TRBJ1-5; TRBD1 matches 7 bases. The CDR3 is made up of 15 amino acids. In germline, CDR1 is SNHLY, CDR2 FYNNEI. V trimming: 6 bases; J trimming: 0 bases; junction bases outside the gene matches: 5. Written as DNA, the CDR3 is TGTGCCAGCAGCCCAGACAGGGCTAGCAATCAGCCCCAGCATTTT. This translates into CASSPDRASNQPQHF.

The chain uses TRBV10-2 and TRBJ1-1, with a possible D match to TRBD1 (5 bases). The CDR3 length is 13 residues. Looked up from germline, CDR1 is WSHSY and CDR2 is SAAADI. V was shortened by 6 bases and J by 3 bases, with 11 bases between the two germline ends. The CDR3 protein is CASRGGKDTEAFF. In DNA, the CDR3 is TGCGCCAGCAGGGGGGGAAAGGACACTGAAGCTTTCTTT.

This chain connects TRBV11-2 to TRBJ2-3; D possibly corresponds to TRBD2 (6 bases). The CDR3 covers 15 residues. The germline gives CDR1 SGHAT, CDR2 FQNNGV. The V end lost 0 bases, the J end lost 5 bases, and 12 bases lay between the germline ends. CDR3 DNA sequence: TGTGCCAGCAGCTTAGATTGGGTCGGGGGAGATACGCAGTATTTT. Translated: CASSLDWVGGDTQYF.